This TCR beta chain emerged from a study of T cells in women clearing cervical HPV infection. Findings of the study overall: It is unknown whether associations predate infection; no effector/memory or HPV-specific sorting. CIN3+ cases had significantly higher TCR repertoire richness than controls, but evenness did not differ.

CDR3 size: 14 residues. Looked up from germline, CDR1 is GTSNPN and CDR2 is SVGIG (reference sequence). V was pared by 0 bases and J by 7 bases, with 5 bases of the junction left unmatched. Clones were read by immunoSEQ multiplex PCR, and TCRdb kept only the in-frame ones, dropping some. The clone table shows approximately 25,000 clones, with the ten largest holding 20% to 25%. With respect to this clone: The antigen is undetermined. Read data end 3 residues before the CDR3 end; the end is taken from the germline J gene.

Sequenced input: blood buffy coat. This TCR was sampled from a woman aged 18-70 years with a cervical HPV16 infection that either progressed to CIN3+ or cleared (not recorded which). The rearrangement joins TRBV30 to TRBJ2-2; 7 bases align to TRBD1. The CDR3 protein is CAWSVRQGVGELFF. The part of the CDR3 DNA that was read is TGTGCCTGGAGTGTACGGCAGGGGGTCGGGGAG.